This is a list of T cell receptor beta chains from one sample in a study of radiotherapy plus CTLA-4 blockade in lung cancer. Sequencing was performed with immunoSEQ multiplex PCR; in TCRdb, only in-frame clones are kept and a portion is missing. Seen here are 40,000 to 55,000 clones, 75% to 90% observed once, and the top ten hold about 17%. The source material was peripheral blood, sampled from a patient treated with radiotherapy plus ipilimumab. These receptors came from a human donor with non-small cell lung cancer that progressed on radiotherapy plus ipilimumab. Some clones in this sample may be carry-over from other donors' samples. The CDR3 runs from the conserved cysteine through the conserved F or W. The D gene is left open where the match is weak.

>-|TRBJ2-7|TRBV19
CATDSGHEQYF
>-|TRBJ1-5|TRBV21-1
CASSKEVASNPGQGAVGSNQPQHF
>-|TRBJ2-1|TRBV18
CASSSIRKEAEQFF
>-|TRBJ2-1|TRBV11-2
CASSLIPQAGNEQFF
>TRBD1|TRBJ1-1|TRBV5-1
CASSLGGTASEAFF
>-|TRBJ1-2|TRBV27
CASSTGGRFYGYTF
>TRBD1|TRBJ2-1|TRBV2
CASMRGQGGNEQFF
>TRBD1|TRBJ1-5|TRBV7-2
CASSYFRDRPNQPQHF
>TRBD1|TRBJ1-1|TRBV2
CASSGDRGGTEAFF
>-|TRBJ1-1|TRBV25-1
CASSEFRSKQGAEAFF
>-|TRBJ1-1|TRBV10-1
CASSEYAGEAFF
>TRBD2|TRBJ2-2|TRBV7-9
CASRLGLAANTGELFF
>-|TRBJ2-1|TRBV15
CATSRDSGVANEQFF
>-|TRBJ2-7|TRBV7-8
CASSFTAGTDEQYF
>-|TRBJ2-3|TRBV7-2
CASSLAGGGRTDTQYF
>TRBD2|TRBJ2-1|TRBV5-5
CASSFGLAGLFYNEQFF
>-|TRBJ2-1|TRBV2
CASRSGSSYNEQFF
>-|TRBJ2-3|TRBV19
CASRVRQGTDTQYF
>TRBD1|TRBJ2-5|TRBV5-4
CASSWAKRGQQETQYF
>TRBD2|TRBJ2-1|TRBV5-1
CASSQNGGDYNEQFF
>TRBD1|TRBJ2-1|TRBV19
CASSTHRGSYNEQFF
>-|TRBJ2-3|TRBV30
CAWSETGPSILPPDTQYF